This T cell receptor beta chain was recovered during a study of blood T cell repertoires in COVID-19 (TCRdb year 2020). Describing the broader study: Collaborator samples came from the United States, Italy and Spain and covered acute and convalescent phases of COVID-19. The material from the prospective study consisted of cDNA or gDNA derived from T cells, B-cell-depleted T cells, or PBMCs. Where available, HLA class I and class II types were obtained from metadata supplied by the sample provider rather than from assay-based typing. Sample metadata almost always included a de-identified subject ID, COVID-19 status, age in years and sex. Samples were obtained from the ongoing ImmuneRACE study (first 160 participants) and from approximately 1,200 subjects provided by 6 global collaborators. The dataset comprised deeply sampled blood TCRbeta repertoires from subjects exposed to, actively infected with, or recovered from COVID-19. The repertoires were made available in a free public database intended to serve as a resource for research on the immune response to SARS-CoV-2.

Another Seattle source contributed samples from volunteer blood donors who had recovered from COVID-19. Each collaborating institution followed its own protocols to collect whole blood in K2EDTA tubes. For TCRbeta analysis, collaborator samples were shipped as frozen whole blood, as isolated PBMCs, or as DNA extracted from either sample type. As regards this clone: Its antigen is unknown. The record has no base qualities; no much larger clone is one base away.

The V and J ends are trimmed by 4 bases and 0 bases, leaving 9 bases between them. Its CDR3 holds 13 amino acids, cysteine through phenylalanine. The kept DNA is CDR3 alone, 39 bases in frame from the first base. From a lookup of the germline V gene (reference sequence), CDR1 and CDR2 are GTSNPN and SVGIG. TCRbeta CDR3 regions were amplified from genomic DNA by means of the immunoSEQ Assay, a bias-controlled multiplex PCR. The paper's processing steps were these. Within the assay, amplification of reference gene primers was used to estimate how many nucleated cells each sample contained. Sequence reads were collapsed and filtered to measure the absolute abundance of every unique TCRbeta CDR3 rearrangement. For each sample, productive Simpson clonality was calculated as the square root of Simpson's diversity index across productive rearrangements. TCRdb re-hosts the immuneACCESS table, in-frame sequences only. Its copies lack some clones; in the studies checked, an unresolved V gene accounts for under half of them, and the cause for the rest is not known. D and trimming come from the DNA, and the V and J calls and clone size come from that table. The sample table holds 250,000 to 300,000 clones, of which 88% were seen once. 6.9% of the sample lies in the top ten.

General study outcomes and caveats: Clinical and demographic metadata were provided uncurated, with the amount varying by source and participant.

Sequencing input: peripheral blood. The clonotype was recovered from a woman aged 25 to 39 who had recovered from COVID-19. Recombination linked TRBV30 to TRBJ1-2, with the D gene call left open. The DNA sequence is TGTGCCTGGACCCCCCCATCTAACTATGGCTACACCTTC. Its translation reads: CAWTPPSNYGYTF.